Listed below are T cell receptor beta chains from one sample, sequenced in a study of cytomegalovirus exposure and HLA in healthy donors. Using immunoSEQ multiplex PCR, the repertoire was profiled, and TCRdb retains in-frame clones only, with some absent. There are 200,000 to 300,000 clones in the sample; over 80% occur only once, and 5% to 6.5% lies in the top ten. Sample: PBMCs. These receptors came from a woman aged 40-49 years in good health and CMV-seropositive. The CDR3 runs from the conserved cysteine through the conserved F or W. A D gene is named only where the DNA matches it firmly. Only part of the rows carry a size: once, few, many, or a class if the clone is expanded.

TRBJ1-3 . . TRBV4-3 TGCGCCAGCAGCCAAGCAGGTTCTGGAAACACCATATATTTT CASSQAGSGNTIYF
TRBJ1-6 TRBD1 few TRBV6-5 TGTGCCAGCCGGAGGGACAGCTCGATGGGATCACCCCTCCACTTT CASRRDSSMGSPLHF
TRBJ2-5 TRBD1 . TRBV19 TGTGCCAGTAGTATAAGGACAGGGGGTCAAGAGACCCAGTACTTC CASSIRTGGQETQYF
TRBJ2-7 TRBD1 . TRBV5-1 TGCGCCAGCAGCTCTCCGGGACAGGGGGCCCACGAGCAGTACTTC CASSSPGQGAHEQYF
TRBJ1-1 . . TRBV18 TGTGCCAGCTCACCACCACAGGGAAGGAAGAACACTGAAGCTTTCTTT CASSPPQGRKNTEAFF
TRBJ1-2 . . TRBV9 TGTGCCAGCAGCGGGCGGGATGGCTACACCTTC CASSGRDGYTF
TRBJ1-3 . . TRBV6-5 TGTGCCAGCAGCCTAGGGGTGGAAGGAAACACCATATATTTT CASSLGVEGNTIYF
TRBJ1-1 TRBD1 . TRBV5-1 TGCGCCAGCAGCTTTCGACAGGGGGACACTGAAGCTTTCTTT CASSFRQGDTEAFF
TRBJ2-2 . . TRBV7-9 TGTGCCAGCAGCTTACCAGAGCGGGTGAACACCGGGGAGCTGTTTTTT CASSLPERVNTGELFF
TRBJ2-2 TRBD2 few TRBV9 TGTGCCAGCAGCCCTAGCGGGATGGGTCACACCGGGGAGCTGTTTTTT CASSPSGMGHTGELFF
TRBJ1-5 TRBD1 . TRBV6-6 TGTGCCAGCACGGCCGGTAGGGACAGACATCAGCCCCAGCATTTT CASTAGRDRHQPQHF
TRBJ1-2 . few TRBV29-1 TGCAGCGTTGCCTCAGGGCCCGGCTACACCTTC CSVASGPGYTF
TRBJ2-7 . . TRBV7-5 TGTGTCAGAAGCTTCGCCCTCCCAGGCTCCTACGAGCAGTACTTC CVRSFALPGSYEQYF
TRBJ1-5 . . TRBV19 TGTGCCAGTAGTATCCTCTTGCCCTATAGCAATCAGCCCCAGCATTTT CASSILLPYSNQPQHF
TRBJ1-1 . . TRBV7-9 TGTGCCAGCAGCTCTCCCGGGGGGGGGCGATTTGCTGAAGCTTTCTTT CASSSPGGGRFAEAFF
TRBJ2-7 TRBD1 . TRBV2 TGTGCCAGCACTAACAGGGGCGCGCTTCCAGGCGAACACCCCTTC CASTNRGALPGEHPF
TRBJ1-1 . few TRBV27 TGTGCCAGCAGTTTTTCCTGGGGGGAACAAGCTTTCTTT CASSFSWGEQAFF
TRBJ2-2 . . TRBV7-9 TGTGCCAGCAGTTCGGGATACACCGGGGAGCTGTTTTTT CASSSGYTGELFF
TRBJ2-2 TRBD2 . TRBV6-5 TGTGCCAGCAGTCGACTAGCGGGAGTCGGGGAGCTGTTTTTT CASSRLAGVGELFF
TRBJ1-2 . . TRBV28 TGTGCCAGTACTACTACATATGGCTACACCTTC CASTTTYGYTF
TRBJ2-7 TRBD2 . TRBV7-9 TGTTCCAGCAGCTTAGTAACTAGCGGGTACGAGCAGTACTTC CSSSLVTSGYEQYF
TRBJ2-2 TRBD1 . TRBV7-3 TGTGCCAGCAGCTACCCATTGGGGACAGCGAACACCGGGGAGCTGTTTTTT CASSYPLGTANTGELFF
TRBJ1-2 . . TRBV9 TGTGCCAGCAGCGTAGTTTCAGATAACTATGGCTACACCTTC CASSVVSDNYGYTF
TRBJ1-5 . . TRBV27 TGTGCCAGCAGTCCGGGGAACGGACGGGTCAATCAGCCCCAGCATTTT CASSPGNGRVNQPQHF
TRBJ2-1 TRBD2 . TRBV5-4 TGTGCCAGCAGCTTGCAGACTAGCGGGGAATACAATGAGCAGTTCTTC CASSLQTSGEYNEQFF
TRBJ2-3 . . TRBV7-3 TGTGCCAGCAGCAAGGGGTCCCACACAGATACGCAGTATTTT CASSKGSHTDTQYF
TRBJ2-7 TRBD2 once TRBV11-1 TGTGCCAGCAGCTTGGGACTAGCGGACTACGAGCAGTACTTC CASSLGLADYEQYF
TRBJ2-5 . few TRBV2 TGTGCCAGCAGTGAGCGGACAGCAGTTCGGACCCAGTACTTC CASSERTAVRTQYF
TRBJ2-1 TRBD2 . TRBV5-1 TGCGCCAGTTCTCCGGGACTAGGAATATACAATGAGCAGTTCTTC CASSPGLGIYNEQFF
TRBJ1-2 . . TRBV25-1 TGTGCCAGCAGTGACAGGCATAACTATGGCTACACCTTC CASSDRHNYGYTF
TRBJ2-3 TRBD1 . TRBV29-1 TGCAGCGGGGGGGACTGGACAGGGGTGACAGATACGCAGTATTTT CSGGDWTGVTDTQYF
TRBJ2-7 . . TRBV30 TGTGCCTGGATCAGGGGAACCTACGAGCAGTACTTC CAWIRGTYEQYF
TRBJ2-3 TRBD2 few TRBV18 TGTGCCAGCTCACTGACCGGGACTAGCGGGAGCACAGATACGCAGTATTTT CASSLTGTSGSTDTQYF
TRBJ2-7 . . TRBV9 TGTGCCAGCAGCGTAGAGGCGGATACCTACGAGCAGTACTTC CASSVEADTYEQYF
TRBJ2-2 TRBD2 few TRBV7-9 TGTGCCAGCAGCTTATCCTCTAGCGGGGAGAACACCGGGGAGCTGTTTTTT CASSLSSSGENTGELFF
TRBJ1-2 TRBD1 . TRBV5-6 TGTGCCAGCAGCAGGCCGGGACAGGGGAACTATGGCTACACCTTC CASSRPGQGNYGYTF
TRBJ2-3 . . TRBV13 TGTGCCAGCAGCAGCGACAGCTCCACAGATACGCAGTATTTT CASSSDSSTDTQYF
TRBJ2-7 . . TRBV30 TGTGCCTGGAGTGGAGGGATGGTCTACGAGCAGTACTTC CAWSGGMVYEQYF
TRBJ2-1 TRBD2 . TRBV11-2 TGTGCCAGCAGCCCCAGACTAGCGGGAGGGAATGAGCAGTTCTTC CASSPRLAGGNEQFF
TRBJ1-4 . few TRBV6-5 TGTGCCAGCAGTCCCAGGGCCACTAATGAAAAACTGTTTTTT CASSPRATNEKLFF
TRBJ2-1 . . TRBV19 TGTGCCAGTAGTATTTCGAGGGGACTGCCTTACAATGAGCAGTTCTTC CASSISRGLPYNEQFF
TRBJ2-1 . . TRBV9 TGTGCCAGCAACGGAGACAGAGACAATGAGCAGTTCTTC CASNGDRDNEQFF
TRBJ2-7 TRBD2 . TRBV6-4 TGTGCCAGCAGACTTAGAGGACTAGCGGGGACCGTAAACTACGAGCAGTACTTC CASRLRGLAGTVNYEQYF
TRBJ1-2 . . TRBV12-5 TGTGCTAGTGGTTTGGAGGGGTGGGATGGCTACACCTTC CASGLEGWDGYTF